The 4 T cell receptor beta chains reported below all come from one sample, sequenced in a study of glioma-infiltrating T cells. TCR alpha and beta CDR3 regions were amplified from RNA using iRepertoire nested multiplex PCR. TCRdb reanalysed the multiplex PCR reads using MiXCR and keeps one entry per CDR3 protein. In the table there are about 210,000 distinct CDR3 sequences, around 30% of which are singletons. Sequencing was done on a sample of glioma tissue, nonneoplastic brain tissue, or PBMCs (not recorded which). The receptors originated from a human donor with low-grade glioma or glioblastoma, undergoing nonglioma brain surgery, or in good health (not recorded which).

The V gene is TRBV3-1, the J gene TRBJ2-7; TRBD2 matches 7 bases. With V trimmed by 6 bases and J by 0 bases, 5 bases remained unmatched. Germline-derived CDR1 and CDR2 are LGHDT and YNNKEL (reference sequence). The CDR3 is 14 residues long. The CDR3, as DNA: TGTGCCAGCAGGGAGGGCGGGAGCTCCTACGAGCAGTACTTC. Its protein product is CASREGGSSYEQYF.

The chain has TRBV5-4 and TRBJ2-7; possible D gene TRBD1, 6 bases. Germline CDR1 reads SGHNT; CDR2 reads YYREEE (reference sequence). V gave up 0 bases and J gave up 4 bases, with 11 bases separating them. The CDR3 loop spans 14 amino acids. CDR3 region: CASSLEGTRYEQYF. CDR3 coding DNA: TGTGCCAGCAGCTTGGAGGGGACACGGTACGAGCAGTACTTC. Drawing the rest from reference TRBV5-4 and TRBJ2-7, the complete variable domain is ETGVTQSPTHLIKTRGQQVTLRCSSQSGHNTVSWYQQALGQGPQFIFQYYREEENGRGNFPPRFSGLQFPNYSSELNVNALELDDSALYLCASSLEGTRYEQYFGPGTRLTVT.

At least ten counts were recorded for this clonotype. The chain uses TRBV3-1 and TRBJ1-1; D gene uncertain. Germline CDR1 and CDR2: LGHDT and YNNKEL (reference sequence). This CDR3 contains 14 residues. Trimming pared 8 bases from V and 0 bases from J, leaving 13 bases between. The CDR3 region is CASLRTGMNTEAFF. The CDR3 DNA follows: TGTGCCAGCCTTAGGACGGGTATGAACACTGAAGCTTTCTTT.

The sample holds many counts of this clonotype. V and J are TRBV24-1 and TRBJ2-1, with no clear D. In germline, CDR1 is KGHDR, CDR2 SFDVKD. The CDR3 is 12 residues long. Trimming stripped 4 bases from V and 12 bases from J, with 12 bases between. CDR3 nucleotides: TGTGCCACCAGTGACCAGCGTAGGACGCAGTTCTTC. Translated, it gives CATSDQRRTQFF.